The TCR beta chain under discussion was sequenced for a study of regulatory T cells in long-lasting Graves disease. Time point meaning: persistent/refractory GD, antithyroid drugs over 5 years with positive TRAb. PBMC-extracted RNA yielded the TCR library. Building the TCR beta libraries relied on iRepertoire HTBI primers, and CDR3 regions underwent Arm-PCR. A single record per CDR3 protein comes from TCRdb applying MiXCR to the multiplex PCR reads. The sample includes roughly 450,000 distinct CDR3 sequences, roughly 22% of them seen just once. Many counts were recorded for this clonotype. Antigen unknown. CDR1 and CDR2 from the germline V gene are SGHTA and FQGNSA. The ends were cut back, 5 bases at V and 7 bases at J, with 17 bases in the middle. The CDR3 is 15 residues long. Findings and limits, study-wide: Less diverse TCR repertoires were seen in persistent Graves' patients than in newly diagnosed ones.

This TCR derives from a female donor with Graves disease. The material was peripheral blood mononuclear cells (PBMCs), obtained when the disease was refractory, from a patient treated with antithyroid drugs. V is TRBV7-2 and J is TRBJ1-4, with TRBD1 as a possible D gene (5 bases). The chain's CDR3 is CASSPPPGSGEKLFF. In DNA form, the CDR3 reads TGTGCCAGCAGCCCACCCCCAGGGAGTGGTGAAAAACTGTTTTTT.